Sequencing of this T cell receptor beta chain was carried out in a study of T-cell memory formation after mild COVID-19. As for the study in general: There were largely donor-specific TCR clusters.

CDR3 size: 15 residues. V was shortened by 1 base and J by 1 base, with 11 bases between the two germline ends. Per germline, CDR1 SGHRS and CDR2 YFSETQ. This clonotype has just a few counts. Its antigen is currently unknown. Whole-study findings and limits: Pre-infection memory already had some responding clones, implying cross-reactive memory joined.

A 5'RACE reaction primed in the constant segment made cDNA libraries of TCR alpha and TCR beta, and these carried sample barcodes and UMIs. MiXCR was run by TCRdb on the 5' RACE reads, yielding one entry per CDR3 protein. The sample yields more than 300,000 distinct CDR3 sequences, about 13% seen once. The TCR comes from a man aged 18 to 29 who had mild COVID-19 (a few samples of this study predate the infection). Cell type and time point are not known. Material: PBMCs or a T cell subset sorted from them (not recorded which). The genes are TRBV5-1 and TRBJ2-5; no definite D call. CDR3 nucleotides: TGCGCCAGCAGCTTGCTGGGAAGCCTCCAAGAGACCCAGTACTTC. Amino acids: CASSLLGSLQETQYF.